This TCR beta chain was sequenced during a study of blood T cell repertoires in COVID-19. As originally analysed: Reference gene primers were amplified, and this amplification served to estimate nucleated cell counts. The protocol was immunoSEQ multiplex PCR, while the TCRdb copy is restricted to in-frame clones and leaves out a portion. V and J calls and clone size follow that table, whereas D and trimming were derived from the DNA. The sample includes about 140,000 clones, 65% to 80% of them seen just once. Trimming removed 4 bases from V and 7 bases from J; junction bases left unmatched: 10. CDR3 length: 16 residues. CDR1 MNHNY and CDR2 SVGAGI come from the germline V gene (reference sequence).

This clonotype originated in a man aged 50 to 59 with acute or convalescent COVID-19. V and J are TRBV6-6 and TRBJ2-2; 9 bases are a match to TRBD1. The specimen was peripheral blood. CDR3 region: CASSSPTQGAVGELFF. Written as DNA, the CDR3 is TGTGCCAGCAGTTCCCCGACACAGGGGGCTGTCGGGGAGCTGTTTTTT.